The clone carrying this TCR beta chain has a handful of counts. As yet, its antigen is unknown. PCR involved 60 Vbeta and 13 Jbeta primers. Produced via immunoSEQ multiplex PCR; TCRdb's table is partial and in-frame only. Here the sample spans over 55,000 clones, 80% to 90% being singletons. The data belong to a study of cytomegalovirus exposure and HLA in healthy donors. Study results and caveats: In vitro checks showed that three CMV-associated chains really do target CMV antigens. An analysis was carried out later, and it reportedly showed fewer N-insertions in an Asian-associated ancestry cluster than the approximately 700-donor mean. Within the data, a cluster of highly shared sequence variants was likely a sequencing artifact.

Germline V lookup: CDR1 LGHNT, CDR2 FRNRAP. J gave up 2 bases and V 6 bases, and 7 bases lay outside the gene matches. The CDR3 runs to 14 residues. The origin of this receptor is a man aged 18 to 29 in good health and CMV-seronegative. This chain uses TRBV12-5 with TRBJ2-7, with TRBD2 matching over 7 bases. The sequenced sample was PBMCs. In nucleotides, the CDR3 is TGTGCTAGTGGCCTCCAGCGGGGCCCCTACGAGCAGTACTTC. This sequence encodes CASGLQRGPYEQYF.